This T cell receptor beta chain emerged from a study of blood T cell repertoires in COVID-19 (TCRdb year 2020). Concerning the study at large: Samples covering the acute and convalescent phases of COVID-19 were provided by collaborators in the United States, Italy and Spain. Sample metadata almost always included a de-identified subject ID, COVID-19 status, age in years and sex. Samples came from the ongoing ImmuneRACE study (first 160 participants) plus 1,254 subjects from 6 global collaborators. Where available, HLA class I and class II types were taken from metadata supplied by the sample provider and were not determined by assay-based typing. Deeply sampled blood TCRbeta repertoires from subjects exposed to, actively infected with, or recovered from COVID-19 were included in the dataset. The repertoires were released in a freely available public database intended as a resource for research on the immune response to SARS-CoV-2. The prospective study material was composed of cDNA or gDNA derived from T cells, B-cell-depleted T cells, or PBMCs.

To note about this clone: Its antigen remains unidentified. Base qualities are not recorded, but no much larger clone differs from it by a single base.

The immunoSEQ Assay, a bias-controlled multiplex PCR, was used to amplify TCRbeta CDR3 regions from genomic DNA. The authors processed their data as follows. The number of nucleated cells in each sample was estimated by amplification of reference gene primers within the assay. To quantify the absolute abundance of each unique TCRbeta CDR3 rearrangement, sequence reads were collapsed and filtered. For each sample, productive Simpson clonality was calculated by taking the square root of Simpson's diversity index across productive rearrangements. The immuneACCESS repertoire file appears here via TCRdb, limited to in-frame rearrangements. These files lack a portion of the clones; in checked studies, under half of the deficit traces to unresolved V genes, and the cause of the others is not known. V and J calls and clone size come straight from that table; D and trimming were deduced from the DNA. For this sample there are around 140,000 clones; about 89% appear just once. The ten biggest clones cover 18% of the sample.

Trimming removed 1 base from V and 5 bases from J, leaving 14 bases between the germline ends. Sequences MGHRA (CDR1) and YSYEKL (CDR2) are obtained from the germline V gene. The CDR3, cysteine through phenylalanine, is 15 amino acids long. The sequence is cut down to CDR3 DNA, 45 bases in frame from base 1. Whole blood was collected in K2EDTA tubes by collaborating institutions according to the institutions' own protocols. For TCRbeta analysis, collaborators shipped samples in one of three forms: frozen whole blood, isolated PBMCs, or DNA extracted from either of those sample types. Results the study describes overall, beyond this receptor: How much clinical and demographic metadata was included differed by source and by participant, and the metadata was provided uncurated.

This TCR derives from a middle-aged man with active or convalescent COVID-19. Rearrangement joined TRBV4-1 to TRBJ2-5, and possibly TRBD1, on 6 matching bases. Sequenced sample: peripheral blood. The base sequence is TGCGCCAGCAGCCAAGTAGCTGGGGGCCGGGAGACCCAGTACTTC. The resulting protein is CASSQVAGGRETQYF.